This T cell receptor beta chain was sequenced in a study of blood T cell repertoires in COVID-19. Overall study: Spain, Italy and the United States supplied samples that represented acute and convalescent COVID-19. PBMCs, B-cell-depleted T cells, or T cells were the source of the cDNA or gDNA that made up the material.

This clone appeared once. In the authors' workflow: Counts of nucleated cells, estimated from reference gene primer amplification, were obtained. Clones were read by immunoSEQ multiplex PCR, and TCRdb kept only the in-frame ones, dropping some. The D gene and trimming were derived from the DNA, and the V and J assignments and clone size from that table. The data contain some 150,000 clones, about 87% of them singletons. V gave up 7 bases and J gave up 6 bases; unmatched junction bases: 18. The V gene's germline CDR1 is SNHLY and CDR2 FYNNEI. There are 17 residues in the CDR3. This clonotype originated in a human donor in a cohort sampled during active COVID-19. Sequencing input: peripheral blood. The V and J genes are TRBV2 and TRBJ2-3; 8 bases line up with TRBD2. The CDR3 region has the DNA TGTGCCAGCAAGACTTCAAGCGGGAGAGGTTCAGTGGATACGCAGTATTTT. This sequence encodes CASKTSSGRGSVDTQYF.